Listed below are T cell receptor beta chains from one sample, sequenced in a study of blood T cell repertoires in COVID-19. Clones were read by immunoSEQ multiplex PCR, and TCRdb kept only the in-frame ones, dropping some. The sample consists of around 240,000 clones, more than 75% of them appearing once. The material sequenced was PBMCs or T cells enriched from blood (not recorded which). These receptors all stem from a woman between 50 and 59 years old who had recovered from COVID-19. Both conserved end residues are part of each CDR3. The D gene is left open where the match is weak. Clone size is given for some rows only: seen once, a few or many times, or a class if the clone is expanded.

v_gene	abundance	j_gene	d_gene	CDR3aa	CDR3nt
TRBV19	.	TRBJ1-2	.	CASRPVRGGLDYGYTF	TGTGCCAGTAGGCCGGTCCGGGGGGGGCTCGACTATGGCTACACCTTC
TRBV7-8	.	TRBJ2-1	TRBD2	CASSTLAGGLNEQFF	TGTGCCAGCAGCACACTAGCGGGAGGGCTCAATGAGCAGTTCTTC
TRBV7-2	.	TRBJ2-2	TRBD2	CASSLAASGMNTGELFF	TGTGCCAGCAGCTTAGCGGCTAGCGGGATGAACACCGGGGAGCTGTTTTTT
TRBV6-6	few	TRBJ2-5	TRBD2	CASSRAGTSGIQETQYF	TGTGCCAGCAGCCGAGCCGGGACTAGCGGGATCCAAGAGACCCAGTACTTC
TRBV18	.	TRBJ1-4	.	CASSLGQFATNEKLFF	TGTGCCAGCTCACTGGGACAATTTGCAACTAATGAAAAACTGTTTTTT
TRBV7-8	.	TRBJ1-1	.	CASSPIPRGRRNTEAFF	TGTGCCAGCAGCCCTATACCCAGGGGACGGCGAAACACTGAAGCTTTCTTT
TRBV18	.	TRBJ2-7	.	CASSPRAGEQYF	TGTGCCAGCTCACCACGGGCAGGCGAGCAGTACTTC
TRBV19	few	TRBJ2-1	.	CASSTTAGGSYNEQFF	TGTGCCAGTAGTACCACAGCCGGGGGCTCCTACAATGAGCAGTTCTTC
TRBV19	.	TRBJ1-2	.	CASSTPKPLYGYTF	TGTGCCAGTAGTACCCCCAAGCCCTTGTATGGCTACACCTTC
TRBV7-3	.	TRBJ1-5	.	CASTILPGREGGPQHF	TGTGCCAGCACCATCTTACCCGGCAGGGAGGGAGGGCCCCAGCATTTT
TRBV4-1	.	TRBJ2-2	.	CAGGGYTGELFF	TGCGCCGGGGGCGGGTACACCGGGGAGCTGTTTTTT
TRBV4-1	.	TRBJ1-4	TRBD1	CASSQGQGAIYEKLFF	TGCGCCAGCAGCCAAGGACAGGGGGCTATTTATGAAAAACTGTTTTTT
TRBV27	once	TRBJ2-5	TRBD2	CASSSGLAGETQYF	TGTGCCAGCAGTTCGGGACTAGCGGGGGAGACCCAGTACTTC
TRBV6-5	.	TRBJ2-1	.	CASSSQGTYNEQFF	TGTGCCAGCAGTTCACAGGGTACATACAATGAGCAGTTCTTC
TRBV2	few	TRBJ1-6	.	CASRQWGVRHSPLHF	TGTGCCAGCAGACAGTGGGGGGTACGACATTCACCCCTCCACTTT
TRBV18	.	TRBJ1-1	.	CASSPSRGRNTEAFF	TGTGCCAGCTCACCATCCCGCGGCAGGAACACTGAAGCTTTCTTT
TRBV7-3	.	TRBJ2-3	.	CASSLTRESTDTQYF	TGTGCCAGCAGCTTAACCCGGGAGAGCACAGATACGCAGTATTTT
TRBV7-3	.	TRBJ2-3	.	CASSLTTGPTDTQYF	TGTGCCAGCAGCTTAACCACAGGGCCCACAGATACGCAGTATTTT
TRBV10-3	once	TRBJ2-6	.	CAINTNPGALSGANVLTF	TGTGCCATCAATACGAACCCAGGGGCGCTCTCTGGGGCCAACGTCCTGACTTTC
TRBV9	.	TRBJ2-3	TRBD2	CASSYDARAGVGDTQYF	TGTGCCAGCAGCTATGATGCGCGGGCGGGAGTCGGAGATACGCAGTATTTT
TRBV27	.	TRBJ2-7	TRBD1	CASSTNHLDRWDEQYF	TGTGCCAGCAGTACCAACCACCTGGACAGGTGGGACGAGCAGTACTTC
TRBV7-3	few	TRBJ1-1	.	CASRGQTNTEAFF	TGTGCCAGCAGGGGGCAGACGAACACTGAAGCTTTCTTT
TRBV2	.	TRBJ2-3	TRBD2	CASRSGVSTDTQYF	TGTGCCAGCAGGAGCGGGGTCAGTACAGATACGCAGTATTTT
TRBV7-8	.	TRBJ1-5	.	CASSILRVGNQPQHF	TGTGCCAGCAGCATCCTCCGGGTGGGCAATCAGCCCCAGCATTTT
TRBV3-1/TRBV3-2	.	TRBJ2-2	.	CASSRQSSTGELFF	TGTGCCAGCAGCCGACAGAGTAGCACCGGGGAGCTGTTTTTT
TRBV24-1	few	TRBJ1-2	TRBD1	CATSDQTGDANYGYTF	TGTGCCACCAGTGACCAAACAGGGGATGCTAACTATGGCTACACCTTC
TRBV5-5	.	TRBJ2-2	TRBD1	CASSYKTGSLSGELFF	TGTGCCAGCAGCTACAAGACAGGGAGCCTCTCCGGGGAGCTGTTTTTT
TRBV12-5	.	TRBJ1-4	.	CASGLDPIRGEKLFF	TGTGCTAGTGGTTTGGACCCCATTCGGGGTGAAAAACTGTTTTTT
TRBV4-1	.	TRBJ2-1	TRBD1	CASSHPPDRVNEQFF	TGCGCCAGCAGCCATCCCCCGGACAGGGTAAATGAGCAGTTCTTC